The clone carrying this T cell receptor beta chain appeared many times. As yet, its antigen is unknown. Donors, healthy HIV-negative adults, lacked recent acute infections or vaccinations. CD4+ cells underwent separation, giving CD45RA+ naive and CD45RA-negative memory subsets. Only in-frame clones appear in the TCRdb table, and some are missing; sequencing was by immunoSEQ multiplex PCR. Among under 1,100,000 clones listed, more than 65% were seen once. The CDR3 length is 13 residues. The germline gives CDR1 SNHLY, CDR2 FYNNEI. Trimming stripped 8 bases from V and 7 bases from J, with 15 bases between. The data stem from a study of shared clonotypes between healthy human individuals. Study-wide results and caveats: The study found approximately 5% of naive CD4 clonotypes shared across several donors. Large sequencing depth failed to make sorted-subset sequencing complete, rarefaction showed.

The specimen sequenced was memory CD4+ T cells sorted from blood. Subset here: CD45RA-negative fraction. The receptor was derived from a man aged 18 to 29 in good health. The chain couples TRBV2 to TRBJ2-4; maybe TRBD1 (6 bases). The CDR3 sequence is CASQPGGGNIQYF. The CDR3 region has the DNA TGTGCCAGCCAGCCGGGTGGGGGCAACATTCAGTACTTC.